The rows below give T cell receptor beta chains drawn from one sample of a study of post-analysis software for immune sequencing data. TCRdb reanalysed the PCR reads using MiXCR and keeps one entry per CDR3 protein. The sample consists of 350,000 to 450,000 distinct CDR3 sequences, less than 40% of them appearing once. The sample consisted of blood. These TCRs come from a girl aged 10-17 years with multiple sclerosis. CDR3s include the opening cysteine and the closing phenylalanine or tryptophan. D genes are given only for firm matches. Size tells how often a clone was seen (once, few, many) or the class of an expanded clone, and some rows leave it out.

V,D,J,size,DNA,CDR3
TRBV7-9,TRBD1,TRBJ2-7,-,TGTGCCAGCAGCTTATGGGGACAGGTGAACGAGCAGTACTTC,CASSLWGQVNEQYF
TRBV7-3,-,TRBJ1-5,-,TGTGCCAGCAGCCTCCGAGTAGGATACGGCACAGGCGCCGGGCAGCCCCAGCATTTT,CASSLRVGYGTGAGQPQHF
TRBV7-3,-,TRBJ1-6,few,TGTGCCAGCAGCTTAAACGGGGGCGCTTCACCCCTCCACTTT,CASSLNGGASPLHF
TRBV6-1,-,TRBJ2-4,-,TGTGCCAGCAGTGAAGCCTCCTCGACAGCCCACATTCAGTACTTC,CASSEASSTAHIQYF
TRBV5-5,-,TRBJ1-2,few,TGTGCCAGCAGCTTGTACCGGGACACCCTCTATGGCTACACCTTC,CASSLYRDTLYGYTF
TRBV7-9,TRBD1,TRBJ2-1,few,TGTGCCAGCAGCCCCGGGACAGGGGAATGGGATGAGCAGTTCTTC,CASSPGTGEWDEQFF
TRBV6-5,TRBD2,TRBJ2-7,few,TGTGCCAGCAGTTACTCCGGGACTAGCGGGGGCTACTCCTACGAGCAGTACTTC,CASSYSGTSGGYSYEQYF
TRBV12-3/TRBV12-4,-,TRBJ1-5,few,TGTGCCAGCAGTTTAGAATTGTATAGCAATCAGCCCCAGCATTTT,CASSLELYSNQPQHF
TRBV12-3/TRBV12-4,-,TRBJ2-3,once,TGTGCCAGCAGTTTAGCTCGGGGGGCAAGCGCAGATACGCAGTATTTT,CASSLARGASADTQYF
TRBV12-3/TRBV12-4,-,TRBJ1-2,few,TGTGCCAGCAGTCCCTGGTCGGTAGCTAACTATGGCTACACCTTC,CASSPWSVANYGYTF
TRBV5-1,-,TRBJ2-7,few,TGCGCCAGCAGCTCGGGACACTACGAGCAGTACTTC,CASSSGHYEQYF
TRBV6-2/TRBV6-3,-,TRBJ1-5,-,TGTGCCAGCAGTTACTCTGACAGTTATAGCAATCAGCCCCAGCATTTT,CASSYSDSYSNQPQHF
TRBV30,-,TRBJ1-2,-,TGTGCCTGGAGTCTTGCAGGCCACTATGGCTACACCTTC,CAWSLAGHYGYTF
TRBV12-3/TRBV12-4,TRBD2,TRBJ2-7,-,TGTGCCAGCATGGCGGGGGGGCCATTGACCTACGAGCAGTACTTC,CASMAGGPLTYEQYF
TRBV25-1,-,TRBJ2-2,-,TGTGCCATCAGGCAGGGGTCGACCCACGGGGAGCTGTTTTTT,CAIRQGSTHGELFF
TRBV20-1,-,TRBJ2-5,few,TGCAGTGCTATAACACAAGAGACCCAGTACTTC,CSAITQETQYF
TRBV6-4,TRBD2,TRBJ2-3,few,TGTGCCAGCAGACGCCTAGCGGGGGCCACAGATACGCAGTATTTT,CASRRLAGATDTQYF
TRBV5-5,TRBD1,TRBJ2-7,few,TGTGCCAGCAGCCCGCTTGACAGGGGCTACGAGCAGTACTTC,CASSPLDRGYEQYF
TRBV28,TRBD1,TRBJ1-3,-,TGTGCCAGCAGTTCACAAAAATACCTAGGGGGCTACTCTGGAAACACCATATATTTT,CASSSQKYLGGYSGNTIYF
TRBV28,-,TRBJ1-2,few,TGTGCCAGCAGTCCGCCGAGGAACTATGGCTACACCTTC,CASSPPRNYGYTF
TRBV11-2,TRBD1,TRBJ1-5,few,TGTGCCAGCAGCCCCCGGACAGGGACGCCCCAGCATTTT,CASSPRTGTPQHF
TRBV10-2,-,TRBJ2-7,-,TGCGCCAGCGGCCCGGGAAACTACGAGCAGTACTTC,CASGPGNYEQYF
TRBV7-2,-,TRBJ2-3,few,TGTGCCAGCAGCTCTAAGGGGGGAGATACGCAGTATTTT,CASSSKGGDTQYF
TRBV4-2,-,TRBJ1-5,-,TGTGCCAGCAGCCAAGGGTCAGGGGCAGAACAGCCCCAGCATTTT,CASSQGSGAEQPQHF
TRBV5-1,TRBD1,TRBJ2-5,-,TGCGCCAGCAGCCCCGGGACAGGGACCCAAGAGACCCAGTACTTC,CASSPGTGTQETQYF
TRBV7-2,TRBD1,TRBJ2-3,-,TGTGCCAGCAGCGCCCACAGGGGCGATACGCAGTATTTT,CASSAHRGDTQYF
TRBV4-1,-,TRBJ2-7,many,TGCGCCAGCAGCCAAGAGTACGGTACCTACGAGCAGTACTTC,CASSQEYGTYEQYF